This T cell receptor beta chain was profiled in a study of immune heterogeneity within non-small cell lung tumors. Trimming stripped 5 bases from V and 3 bases from J, with 13 bases between. This CDR3 has 14 amino acids. The germline gives CDR1 SGHDN, CDR2 FVKESK. TCRs were amplified from roughly 650 ng gDNA of bulk tumor per sample. Surgeons took several biopsies per primary tumor, spaced far apart, during surgery. The study enrolled patients with untreated, newly diagnosed non-small cell lung cancer who underwent curative surgery. This clonotype has a count of ten or more. Its specificity is not known. The TCR beta CDR3 region was amplified by multiplex PCR employing 32 V and 13 J primers. TCRdb called the multiplex PCR reads again in MiXCR, with one record for every CDR3 protein. Of under 15,000 distinct CDR3 sequences in the sample, 23% were seen once. Study observations and caveats: Local tumor mutational burden showed a correlation with local T-cell clonality that was moderate but significant (R approximately 0.35).

The receptor comes from a man aged 45-65 years with non-small cell lung cancer. Sequencing was carried out using lung tumor tissue. This chain joins TRBV14 and TRBJ1-1; tentatively, D is TRBD1 (6 bases). CDR3 amino acids: CASSSRGLDTEAFF. In DNA, the CDR3 is TGTGCCAGCAGCTCCAGGGGCTTGGACACTGAAGCTTTCTTT.